Sequencing of this TCR beta chain was carried out in a study of T cells in Graves' hyperthyroidism and ophthalmopathy. Whole-study context: Upon initial diagnosis and before any treatment, peripheral blood was collected. Whole-study findings and limits: Most thyroid clonotypes with frequency above 0.001 were detected in blood.

V lost 0 bases and J lost 2; bases outside the gene matches: 7. The CDR3 covers 16 residues. Germline CDR1 DFQATT, CDR2 SNEGSKA (reference sequence). Of note for this clonotype: Antigen unknown.

TCR beta CDR3 regions were amplified from RNA. With the HTBI primer set, the TCR CDR3 went through a first round of RT-PCR. Using its own MiXCR run on the multiplex PCR reads, TCRdb lists one record per CDR3 protein. The sample holds about 520,000 distinct CDR3 sequences, approximately 25% seen once. The chain employs TRBV20-1 and TRBJ2-1, with TRBD1 matching over 7 bases. The source material was blood. The sequence was collected from a woman in her twenties or thirties with Graves' ophthalmopathy. CDR3 nucleotides: TGCAGTGCTAGAGATTTGCGACAGGGCCCCTACAATGAGCAGTTCTTC. Its protein is CSARDLRQGPYNEQFF.